This T cell receptor (beta chain) was observed in a study of tissue T cells after allogeneic stem cell transplantation. CDR3 length equals 14 residues. Unmatched junction bases numbered 5, after V lost 6 bases and J lost 4 bases. The germline CDR1 and CDR2 sequences are SNHLY and FYNGKV (reference sequence). A few counts support this clone. Germline and genes here are mouse. The sequence runs out 1 residue before the end of the CDR3; the remainder is reconstructed from the germline J gene. Produced via immunoSEQ multiplex PCR; TCRdb's table is partial and in-frame only. The table shows some 7,900 clones, with 35% to 40% occurring only once. As for time point: mouse harvest day 14 after allogeneic transplant. Mouse grafts combined 10^7 T-cell-depleted bone marrow cells with 10^6 splenic CD5+ T cells. This mouse GVHD model was MHC-mismatched B6 to BALB/c, profiled day 7 or 14.

Input material: skin. The TCR was taken from a female BALB/c mouse given C57BL/6 T cells with graft-versus-host disease after an allogeneic hematopoietic cell transplant. The chain combines TRBV3 with TRBJ2-5, with 9 bases lining up with TRBD1. CDR3 protein: CASSLQGAKDTQYF. The sequenced CDR3 bases are TGTGCCAGCAGTCTACAGGGGGCGAAAGACACCCAGTAC.